Below, 21 T cell receptor beta chains from the same sample are listed, as sequenced in a study of shared clonotypes between healthy human individuals. Generated by immunoSEQ multiplex PCR, the TCRdb table keeps only in-frame clones and is missing some. This sample yields 950,000 to 1,100,000 clones, of which 65% to 80% are seen a single time; about 1.4% belongs to the top ten. Material: memory CD4+ T cells sorted from blood. Subset defined: CD45RA-negative fraction. All receptors come from a man younger than 35 in good health.

On this clone itself: The same CDR3 also results from other DNA sequences found in this sample. The V call is TRBV27, the J call TRBJ2-6, with D perhaps TRBD1 (6 bases). The CDR3 extends over 15 amino acids. The ends were cut back, 6 bases at V and 2 bases at J, with 11 bases in the middle. Germline CDR1 MNHEY, CDR2 SMNVEV (reference sequence). The CDR3 DNA follows: TGTGCCAGCAGGTCACAGGGCACTGGGGCCAACGTCCTGACTTTC. Translated, it gives CASRSQGTGANVLTF.

V and J are TRBV19 and TRBJ1-5; the D gene is possibly TRBD1 (5 bases). CDR1 LNHDA and CDR2 SQIVND come from the germline V gene (reference sequence). There are 17 residues in the CDR3. V shed 5 bases and J shed 6 bases, with 23 bases lying between them. CDR3 sequence reads: CASSPTTGVGSGQPQHF. The CDR3 DNA reads TGTGCCAGTAGTCCGACAACGGGGGTCGGGAGCGGTCAGCCCCAGCATTTT. Full variable domain (rest looked up from reference TRBV19 and TRBJ1-5): DGGITQSPKYLFRKEGQNVTLSCEQNLNHDAMYWYRQDPGQGLRLIYYSQIVNDFQKGDIAEGYSVSREKKESFPLTVTSAQKNPTAFYLCASSPTTGVGSGQPQHFGDGTRLSIL.

Of note for this clone: The sample carries other DNA sequences with the same CDR3. The chain links TRBV6-1 to TRBJ1-5; no definite D call. CDR3 length equals 15 residues. CDR1 and CDR2 from the germline V gene are MNHNS and SASEGT. Trimming pared 6 bases from V and 0 bases from J, leaving 12 bases between. CDR3 coding DNA: TGTGCCAGCAGGCCCACGGGGAATAGCAATCAGCCCCAGCATTTT. Translation: CASRPTGNSNQPQHF.

The genes are TRBV9 and TRBJ1-4, with a weak D call TRBD1 (5 bases). The CDR3 has 15 residues. The germline V gene has CDR1 SGDLS and CDR2 YYNGEE. The V end lost 3 bases, the J end lost 7 bases, and 16 bases lay between the germline ends. The CDR3 region has the DNA TGTGCCAGCAGCGCTCGGACACCCTCGGGTGAAAAACTGTTTTTT. Translating it yields CASSARTPSGEKLFF. The whole variable domain, remainder taken from reference TRBV9 and TRBJ1-4, is DSGVTQTPKHLITATGQRVTLRCSPRSGDLSVYWYQQSLDQGLQFLIQYYNGEERAKGNILERFSAQQFPDLHSELNLSSLELGDSALYFCASSARTPSGEKLFFGSGTQLSVL.

The chain couples TRBV4-1 to TRBJ2-7, with D perhaps TRBD1 (5 bases). Trimming took off 4 bases at V and 5 bases at J, with 15 bases between the two ends. The germline CDR1 and CDR2 sequences are MGHRA and YSYEKL. This CDR3 comprises 14 residues. Here the CDR3 reads CASSPQTRADEQYF. CDR3 DNA: TGCGCCAGCAGCCCCCAGACCAGGGCAGACGAGCAGTACTTC.

This clone has just one count. V gene TRBV27 combines with J gene TRBJ2-5; TRBD1 matches 9 bases. V lost 6 bases, J lost 5 bases, and 13 bases stayed unmatched. The CDR3 is 16 amino acids. CDR1 is MNHEY, CDR2 SMNVEV, per germline (reference sequence). CDR3 DNA sequence: TGTGCCAGCAGGCCCATTCAGACAGGGGGTAGGGAGACCCAGTACTTC. Translation: CASRPIQTGGRETQYF.

This chain links TRBV30 with TRBJ1-1, with D perhaps TRBD1 (6 bases). Trimming removed 2 bases at V and 1 base at J, with 8 bases between. The germline CDR1 and CDR2 sequences are GTSNPN and SVGIG (reference sequence). The CDR3 consists of 13 residues. The chain's CDR3 is CAWSYRANTEAFF. Written as DNA, the CDR3 is TGTGCCTGGAGTTACAGGGCGAACACTGAAGCTTTCTTT.

The chain is built from TRBV18 and TRBJ2-5; perhaps TRBD1 as D (7 bases). The J call may not be correct, given that the DNA end is closer to TRBJ2-7. The CDR3 has 15 amino acids. Germline V CDR1 and CDR2: KGHSH, LQKENI. The CDR3: CASSPGQGGSYEQYF. In nucleotides, the CDR3 is TGTGCCAGCTCACCAGGGCAGGGGGGCTCCTACGAGCAGTACTTC.

V is TRBV27 and J is TRBJ1-2, with D possibly matching TRBD1 (5 bases). Trimming left V 3 bases short and J 7 bases short, with 27 bases between. The CDR3 is made up of 18 amino acids. From germline, CDR1 is MNHEY and CDR2 SMNVEV (reference sequence). The CDR3 nucleotides read TGTGCCAGCAGTTTGGCGGCCGAATTCGGGGGAGGGGTACGTGGCTACACCTTC. The encoded protein is CASSLAAEFGGGVRGYTF.

Concerning this clone: Other nucleotide sequences in the sample specify the same CDR3. The chain is built from TRBV18 and TRBJ2-3; weak D call: TRBD1 (6 bases). Germline V gives CDR1 KGHSH, CDR2 LQKENI. Trimming pared 0 bases from V and 1 base from J, leaving 8 bases between. There are 15 residues in the CDR3. CDR3 residues: CASSPPAGGTDTQYF. For the CDR3, the DNA is TGTGCCAGCTCACCACCGGCAGGGGGCACAGATACGCAGTATTTT.

This clone was found once. CDR3: CASSLGDRDVETQYF. The CDR3, as DNA: TGTGCCAGCAGCTTAGGGGACCGGGACGTGGAGACCCAGTACTTC. The rearrangement joins TRBV7-8 to TRBJ2-5; tentatively, D is TRBD1 or TRBD2 (5 bases each). The V gene's germline CDR1 is SGHVS and CDR2 FQNEAQ. V shed 1 base and J shed 5 bases, with 14 bases lying between them. The CDR3 is 15 residues long.

The chain employs TRBV5-6 and TRBJ2-7; 8 bases fit TRBD1. The germline CDR1 and CDR2 sequences are SGHDT and YYEEEE. The CDR3 totals 15 residues. The ends lost 4 bases at V and 8 bases at J; junction bases unmatched: 14. The CDR3 DNA reads TGTGCCAGCAGCCACCCCCAGGGGGCTGTGTACAAGCAGTACTTC. This gives the protein CASSHPQGAVYKQYF.

The V call is TRBV25-1, the J call TRBJ2-5; 8 nucleotides agree with TRBD2. V shed 5 bases, J shed 5 bases, and the junction held 10 bases outside the gene matches. This CDR3 region has 15 residues. CDR1 and CDR2 (germline): MGHDK, SYGVNS. CDR3 region: CASSSGRAQRETQYF. The CDR3 coding sequence is TGTGCCAGCAGTTCCGGGAGGGCCCAACGGGAGACCCAGTACTTC.

The chain combines TRBV30 with TRBJ2-3; 9 positions agree with TRBD2. Per germline, CDR1 GTSNPN and CDR2 SVGIG (reference sequence). J gave up 3 bases and V 8 bases, and 6 bases lay outside the gene matches. The CDR3 covers 13 residues. Written as DNA, the CDR3 is TGTGCCCGCGGGGGGGGGCCAACAGATACGCAGTATTTT. It translates to CARGGGPTDTQYF.

The J gene is TRBJ2-7, the V gene TRBV2; no firm D call. The germline V and J ends were trimmed by 6 bases and 7 bases, with 10 bases remaining between them. Germline values: CDR1 SNHLY, CDR2 FYNNEI. The CDR3 is 11 amino acids. The CDR3 spells CASRTYIEQYF. CDR3 in DNA: TGTGCCAGCAGGACCTACATTGAGCAGTACTTC.

In its sample, this clone was seen a few times. This rearrangement joins TRBV7-9 to TRBJ2-1; D is undetermined. The CDR3 is 14 residues long. Trimming removed 1 base at V and 9 bases at J, with 13 bases between. CDR1 and CDR2 from the germline V gene are SEHNR and FQNEAQ (reference sequence). The CDR3 DNA reads TGTGCCAGCAGCTTAGGCGGTAGTTACGGTGAGCAGTTCTTC. The encoded protein is CASSLGGSYGEQFF.

The chain links TRBV18 to TRBJ1-1; 9 positions match TRBD1. V was pared by 0 bases and J by 3 bases, with 8 bases of the junction left unmatched. The CDR3 length is 17 residues. The germline gives CDR1 KGHSH, CDR2 LQKENI. The CDR3 DNA is TGTGCCAGCTCACCACCGGGGACAGGGTTTAAGGACACTGAAGCTTTCTTT. Its translation is CASSPPGTGFKDTEAFF.

This clone was seen a few times. The chain combines TRBV5-8 with TRBJ1-1; D remains unclear. CDR3 size: 13 residues. The V gene lost 1 base and the J gene lost 1 base, with 5 bases spanning the gap. CDR1 SGHTS and CDR2 YDEGEE come from the germline V gene. CDR3 in amino acids: CASSLFQNTEAFF. CDR3 DNA: TGTGCCAGCAGCTTGTTCCAGAACACTGAAGCTTTCTTT.

This clone was recorded once. The chain joins TRBV5-1 to TRBJ2-7; possibly TRBD1 for D (5 bases). The CDR3 is made up of 15 amino acids. Trimming pared 5 bases from V and 0 bases from J, leaving 15 bases between. In germline, CDR1 is SGHRS, CDR2 YFSETQ. CDR3 protein: CASSLFPDNSYEQYF. CDR3 coding DNA: TGCGCCAGCAGTCTGTTTCCGGACAACTCCTACGAGCAGTACTTC.

This chain links TRBV11-2 with TRBJ2-3; 7 bases map to TRBD1. The CDR3 is made up of 13 amino acids. Germline CDR1 and CDR2: SGHAT and FQNNGV. The V segment lost 5 bases and the J segment 5 bases; nucleotides outside the gene matches: 4. Written as DNA, the CDR3 is TGTGCCAGCAGCCCCCCAGGGGGAGATACGCAGTATTTT. This sequence encodes CASSPPGGDTQYF. Using reference TRBV11-2 and TRBJ2-3 for the parts outside the CDR3, the full variable domain is EAGVAQSPRYKIIEKRQSVAFWCNPISGHATLYWYQQILGQGPKLLIQFQNNGVVDDSQLPKDRFSAERLKGVDSTLKIQPAKLEDSAVYLCASSPPGGDTQYFGPGTRLTVL.

The chain is built from TRBV28 and TRBJ2-7, with D unresolved. The CDR3 extends over 13 amino acids. V shed 2 bases and J shed 2 bases, with 7 bases lying between them. The germline gives CDR1 MDHEN, CDR2 SYDVKM. The CDR3 DNA reads TGTGCCAGCAGTTTACGGGTCCCCTACGAGCAGTACTTC. Translated, it gives CASSLRVPYEQYF. The variable domain in full, with the rest retrieved from reference TRBV28 and TRBJ2-7, is DVKVTQSSRYLVKRTGEKVFLECVQDMDHENMFWYRQDPGLGLRLIYFSYDVKMKEKGDIPEGYSVSREKKERFSLILESASTNQTSMYLCASSLRVPYEQYFGPGTRLTVT.